The next 16 T cell receptor beta chains were all read from a single sample in a study of T cell clonality in common variable immunodeficiency. The protocol was immunoSEQ multiplex PCR, while the TCRdb copy is restricted to in-frame clones and leaves out a portion. The sample was found to contain roughly 34,000 clones, and every one recurs. Sequenced: peripheral blood mononuclear cells. The origin of the receptors is a person aged 18 to 69 in good health.

This clone was recorded at least ten times. The read gets to within 3 residues of the CDR3 end, and the germline J gene fills in the rest. This chain joins TRBV12-3 or TRBV12-4 and TRBJ1-5, with TRBD1 identical over 7 bases. The CDR3 sequence is 13 residues long. J was trimmed by 5 bases and V by 8 bases; bases with no gene match: 6. The CDR3 sequence is CASQRGRDQPQHF. The DNA read from the CDR3 is TGTGCCAGCCAGAGGGGGCGGGATCAGCCC.

This clone was detected ten times or more. The DNA ends 3 residues before the CDR3 does, and the rest of the CDR3 is filled in from the germline J gene. The rearrangement links TRBV12-5 to TRBJ2-1, with 9 positions matching TRBD2. J lost 6 bases, V lost 1 base, and 10 bases had no gene match. Germline V gives CDR1 LGHNT, CDR2 FRNRAP. This CDR3 contains 17 residues. The CDR3 loop is CASGLDELAGIPNEQFF. Partial CDR3 DNA: TGTGCTAGTGGTTTGGACGAGCTAGCGGGAATCCCCAATGAG.

This clone occurred many times. The CDR3 sequence: CASSPGTRQETQYF. Partial CDR3 DNA: TGCGCCAGCAGCCCCGGGACTCGTCAAGAGACC. V gene TRBV5-1 combines with J gene TRBJ2-5, with D possibly being TRBD2 (6 bases). The read falls 3 residues short of the CDR3 end, and the missing part is taken from the germline J gene. The ends were cut back, 4 bases at V and 2 bases at J, with 12 bases in the middle. This CDR3 has 14 residues. Germline CDR1 SGHRS, CDR2 YFSETQ.

In its sample, this clone was seen many times. The CDR3 end lies 3 residues beyond the end of the read and is filled in from the germline J gene. The chain recombines TRBV7-9 with TRBJ1-2; TRBD1 aligns across 7 bases. The CDR3 length is 15 residues. Per germline, CDR1 SEHNR and CDR2 FQNEAQ (reference sequence). Trimming at V came to 5 bases and at J to 6 bases, leaving 12 bases not matched to a gene. The DNA read from the CDR3 is TGTGCCAGCAGCGCTATACAGGGGACGGCGGATGGC. Its protein product is CASSAIQGTADG. The whole CDR3 protein reads CASSAIQGTADGYTF.

This clone was recorded at least ten times. The read halts 3 residues ahead of the CDR3 end, with the missing end drawn from the germline J gene. The rearrangement joins TRBV6-1 to TRBJ1-1, with unresolved D. CDR3 length: 14 amino acids. With 1 base removed from V and 7 bases from J, the gap between germline ends came to 13 bases. Germline CDR1 and CDR2: MNHNS and SASEGT. The DNA read from the CDR3 is TGTGCCAGCAGTGAAGTAACAGAACTCAATGAA. It translates to CASSEVTELNE. The entire CDR3 protein reads CASSEVTELNEAFF.

This clone was observed a few times. The germline gene is not matched at one end of the junction; a read error may be the cause. The sequenced fragment ends 3 residues before the CDR3 boundary, so the rest is inferred from the germline J gene. Other DNA sequences in this sample translate to the same CDR3. The chain is built from TRBV6-1 and TRBJ1-2; a weak D match, TRBD1 (5 bases). The CDR3 is made up of 15 amino acids. CDR1 MNHNS and CDR2 SASEGT come from the germline V gene. CDR3 DNA, as far as it was read: TGCGCCAGCAGTGAATACTCATGGGGGGACTATGGC. This sequence encodes CASSEYSWGDYG. The whole CDR3 protein is CASSEYSWGDYGYTF.

For this clone: The read gets to within 3 residues of the CDR3 end, and the germline J gene fills in the rest. The chain couples TRBV18 to TRBJ1-2; D perhaps matches TRBD1 (6 bases). Germline loops: CDR1 KGHSH, CDR2 LQKENI. This CDR3 has 14 residues. V dropped 1 base and J dropped 3 bases, with 9 bases sitting between them. Partial CDR3 DNA: TGTGCCAGCTCACCACTGTCAGGGGACTATGGC. It is translated as CASSPLSGDYG. The full CDR3 is CASSPLSGDYGYTF.

On this clone: The read terminates 3 residues before the CDR3 end, so the remaining end is supplied by the germline J gene. The rearrangement uses TRBV5-8 and TRBJ1-5; 7 bases match TRBD1. This CDR3 contains 13 residues. The junction had 6 bases not matched to a gene; V was cut back by 6 bases and J by 6 bases. The germline V gene has CDR1 SGHTS and CDR2 YDEGEE. The CDR3 sequence: CASTREGAQPQHF. CDR3 DNA (partial): TGTGCCAGCACCCGAGAGGGGGCTCAGCCC.

At least ten counts were recorded for this clone. The read terminates 3 residues ahead of where the CDR3 ends, so the germline J gene completes it. The chain combines TRBV6-1 with TRBJ2-7; D not resolved. Trimming left V 0 bases short and J 6 bases short, with 9 bases between. Per the germline V gene, CDR1 is MNHNS and CDR2 is SASEGT. The CDR3 contains 13 residues. CDR3 residues: CASSEAGLLEQYF. Partial CDR3 DNA: TGTGCCAGCAGTGAAGCAGGCCTTCTCGAG.

This clone was seen at least ten times. The sequenced CDR3 bases are TGTGCCAGCAGCTTGGGGACAGGGTTCGGCTATGGC. This encodes CASSLGTGFGYG. The entire CDR3 is CASSLGTGFGYGYTF. The V gene is TRBV5-4, the J gene TRBJ1-2, with TRBD1 matching 8 bases. The CDR3 end falls 3 residues outside the read, so it is completed with the germline J gene. Germline CDR1 SGHNT, CDR2 YYREEE (reference sequence). The CDR3 sequence is 15 residues long. The V gene end was trimmed by 0 bases and the J gene end by 4 bases; junction bases not matched to a gene: 5.

This clone was detected only a few times. The CDR3 is cut off 3 residues early in the read; its end comes from the germline J gene. The V call is TRBV11-1, the J call TRBJ2-5; a possible D gene is TRBD2 (5 bases). Germline lookup yields CDR1 SGHAT and CDR2 FQDESV (reference sequence). Trimming removed 7 bases at V and 2 bases at J, with 11 bases between. The CDR3 extends over 13 amino acids. Incomplete CDR3 DNA: TGTGCCAGCACCCCTAGCCTTCAAGAGACC. Residues: CASTPSLQET. In full, the CDR3 is CASTPSLQETQYF.

The sample holds many counts of this clone. The read falls 3 residues short of the CDR3 end, and the missing part is taken from the germline J gene. This chain connects TRBV20-1 to TRBJ2-2, with D possibly matching TRBD1 (6 bases). CDR3 size: 15 residues. CDR1 DFQATT and CDR2 SNEGSKA come from the germline V gene (reference sequence). CDR3 DNA (partial): TGCAGCACTACCGGGACAAGAGCGAACACCGGGGAG. It codes for CSTTGTRANTGE. The CDR3 reads in full as CSTTGTRANTGELFF.

Ten or more counts support this clone. The CDR3 reads CASSRTYTSTDTQYF. The CDR3 DNA, read in part, is TGTGCCAGTAGTCGCACATATACGAGCACAGATACG. This chain connects TRBV19 to TRBJ2-3; the D is unclear. The observed sequence ends 3 residues before the CDR3 terminus, with the missing tail filled in from the germline J gene. V lost 5 bases, J lost 0 bases, and 12 bases lay in between. CDR3 length equals 15 residues. CDR1 LNHDA and CDR2 SQIVND come from the germline V gene (reference sequence).

Comment on this clone: The read ends 3 residues early relative to the CDR3; the germline J gene fills the gap. The genes are TRBV11-2 and TRBJ2-7; D not certain. Germline CDR1 is SGHAT and CDR2 is FQNNGV. The CDR3 contains 13 residues. Trimming stripped 4 bases from V and 3 bases from J, with 10 bases between. The CDR3 spells CASSSTWNYEQYF. The CDR3 DNA, read in part, is TGTGCCAGCAGCTCGACATGGAACTACGAG. Looking up the rest from reference TRBV11-2 and TRBJ2-7 gives the full variable domain: EAGVAQSPRYKIIEKRQSVAFWCNPISGHATLYWYQQILGQGPKLLIQFQNNGVVDDSQLPKDRFSAERLKGVDSTLKIQPAKLEDSAVYLCASSSTWNYEQYFGPGTRLTVT.

This clone came up many times. The read stops 3 residues short of the end of the CDR3; the missing end is completed from the germline J gene. The V gene is TRBV12-3 or TRBV12-4, the J gene TRBJ2-7; perhaps TRBD2 as D (6 bases). The CDR3 totals 12 residues. The V and J ends lost 5 bases and 4 bases respectively, with 9 bases between them. CDR3 in amino acids: CASSPGTYEQYF. Incomplete CDR3 DNA: TGTGCCAGCAGTCCCGGGACTTACGAG.

There are many counts of this clone. The read halts 3 residues ahead of the CDR3 end, with the missing end drawn from the germline J gene. The chain uses TRBV11-2 and TRBJ2-5; 7 bases match TRBD2. V lost 4 bases to trimming and J lost 1 base; unmatched junction nucleotides: 6. Looked up from germline, CDR1 is SGHAT and CDR2 is FQNNGV. The CDR3 consists of 15 residues. The CDR3 is CASSSPASGQETQYF. The part of the CDR3 DNA that was read is TGTGCCAGCAGCTCCCCTGCTAGCGGCCAAGAGACC.